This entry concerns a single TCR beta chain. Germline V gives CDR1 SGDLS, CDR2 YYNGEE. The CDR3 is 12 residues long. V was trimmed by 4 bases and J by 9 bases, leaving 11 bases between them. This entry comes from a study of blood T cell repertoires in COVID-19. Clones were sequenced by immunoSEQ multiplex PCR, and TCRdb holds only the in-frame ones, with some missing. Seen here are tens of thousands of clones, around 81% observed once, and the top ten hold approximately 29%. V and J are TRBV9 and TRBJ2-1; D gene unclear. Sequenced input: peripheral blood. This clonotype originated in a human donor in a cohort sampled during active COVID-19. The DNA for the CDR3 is TGTGCCAGCAGCCCAGGTCTTCGTGAGCAGTTCTTC. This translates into CASSPGLREQFF.